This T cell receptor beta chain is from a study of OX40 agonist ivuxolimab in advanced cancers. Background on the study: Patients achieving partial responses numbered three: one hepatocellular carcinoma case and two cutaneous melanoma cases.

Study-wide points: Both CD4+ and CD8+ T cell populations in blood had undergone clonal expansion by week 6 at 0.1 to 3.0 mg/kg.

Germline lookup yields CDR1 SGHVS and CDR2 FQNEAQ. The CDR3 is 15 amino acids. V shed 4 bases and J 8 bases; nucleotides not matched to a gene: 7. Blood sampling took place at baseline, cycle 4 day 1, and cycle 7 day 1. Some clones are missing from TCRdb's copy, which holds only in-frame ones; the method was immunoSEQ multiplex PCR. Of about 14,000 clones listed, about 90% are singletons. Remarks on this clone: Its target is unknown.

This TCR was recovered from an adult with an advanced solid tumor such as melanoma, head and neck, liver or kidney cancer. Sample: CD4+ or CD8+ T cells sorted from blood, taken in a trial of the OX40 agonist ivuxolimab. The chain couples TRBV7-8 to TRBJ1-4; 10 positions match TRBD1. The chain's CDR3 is CASSSPGQGYEKLFF. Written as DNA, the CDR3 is TGTGCCAGCAGCTCACCGGGACAGGGGTACGAAAAACTGTTTTTT. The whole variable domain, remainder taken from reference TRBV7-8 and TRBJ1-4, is GAGVSQSPRYKVAKRGQDVALRCDPISGHVSLFWYQQALGQGPEFLTYFQNEAQLDKSGLPSDRFFAERPEGSVSTLKIQRTQQEDSAVYLCASSSPGQGYEKLFFGSGTQLSVL.